One and the same sample provided the 28 T cell receptor beta chains below, sequenced in a study of radiotherapy plus CTLA-4 blockade in lung cancer. Sequencing was performed with immunoSEQ multiplex PCR; in TCRdb, only in-frame clones are kept and a portion is missing. The repertoire holds roughly 120,000 clones, with roughly 80% as singletons. Sequences were derived from peripheral blood, sampled from a patient treated with radiotherapy plus ipilimumab. These receptors were taken from a human donor with non-small cell lung cancer who had a partial response to radiotherapy plus ipilimumab.

The rearrangement uses TRBV7-6 and TRBJ2-3, with 10 bases identical to TRBD1. The trim removed 5 bases at V and 1 base at J, leaving 3 bases unmatched. Germline CDR1 SGHVS, CDR2 FNYEAQ. The CDR3 consists of 15 residues. DNA of the CDR3: TGTGCCAGCAGCCTGGGACAGGGGCGCACAGATACGCAGTATTTT. Its protein product is CASSLGQGRTDTQYF.

V is TRBV11-2 and J is TRBJ2-7, with TRBD1 matching 8 bases. Per the germline V gene, CDR1 is SGHAT and CDR2 is FQNNGV. V trimming: 5 bases; J trimming: 5 bases; junction bases outside the gene matches: 11. CDR3 length equals 15 residues. For the CDR3, the DNA is TGTGCCAGCAGCGCAGTCCGGACAGGGAGGAACGAGCAGTACTTC. Translating gives CASSAVRTGRNEQYF. Complete variable domain (other parts from reference TRBV11-2 and TRBJ2-7): EAGVAQSPRYKIIEKRQSVAFWCNPISGHATLYWYQQILGQGPKLLIQFQNNGVVDDSQLPKDRFSAERLKGVDSTLKIQPAKLEDSAVYLCASSAVRTGRNEQYFGPGTRLTVT.

This clone is a singleton in its sample. The rearrangement links TRBV30 to TRBJ1-2; 10 nucleotides agree with TRBD1. Germline trimming cut 4 bases from V and 5 bases from J; bases unmatched to any gene: 13. CDR1 and CDR2 from the germline V gene are GTSNPN and SVGIG (reference sequence). The CDR3 loop spans 16 amino acids. The CDR3 loop reads CAWTDLHRTGGYGYTF. CDR3 in DNA: TGTGCCTGGACGGACCTACACCGGACAGGGGGTTATGGCTACACCTTC.

CDR3 DNA: TGTGCCAGCAGCCCGAACAGGGGGGGTTTGGGGGAGCAGTTCTTC. Its protein is CASSPNRGGLGEQFF. V and J are TRBV11-2 and TRBJ2-1, with D perhaps TRBD1 (8 bases). Germline CDR1 is SGHAT and CDR2 is FQNNGV. The CDR3 loop spans 15 amino acids. V shed 5 bases and J shed 10 bases, with 21 bases lying between them. The whole variable domain, remainder taken from reference TRBV11-2 and TRBJ2-1, is EAGVAQSPRYKIIEKRQSVAFWCNPISGHATLYWYQQILGQGPKLLIQFQNNGVVDDSQLPKDRFSAERLKGVDSTLKIQPAKLEDSAVYLCASSPNRGGLGEQFFGPGTRLTVL.

This clone showed up just a few times. The chain employs TRBV7-2 and TRBJ2-7, with 8 bases matching TRBD1. CDR1 and CDR2 (germline): SGHTA, FQGNSA. This CDR3 has 15 residues. Trimming removed 5 bases from V and 7 bases from J; junction bases left unmatched: 13. The CDR3 is CASSVDRGLGGEQYF. The CDR3 nucleotides read TGTGCCAGCAGCGTCGACAGGGGATTGGGGGGTGAGCAGTACTTC.

This clone was seen just once. The chain couples TRBV27 to TRBJ1-2; D might be TRBD1 (6 bases). The V end was cut by 2 bases, the J end by 4 bases, with 20 bases between. Germline V gene lookup returns CDR1 MNHEY and CDR2 SMNVEV (reference sequence). The CDR3 sequence is 17 residues long. DNA of the CDR3: TGTGCCAGCAGTTTAACGGCCGCAGGGGTCTTTCGCTATGGCTACACCTTC. Encoded protein: CASSLTAAGVFRYGYTF.

This sequence joins TRBV18 and TRBJ1-1, with 10 bases lining up with TRBD1. This CDR3 is 15 amino acids long. V dropped 5 bases and J dropped 1; count of bases not matched to a gene: 4. The germline V gene has CDR1 KGHSH and CDR2 LQKENI. The CDR3 region has the DNA TGTGCCAGCTCAACGACAGGGGGCGGGAACACTGAAGCTTTCTTT. This gives the protein CASSTTGGGNTEAFF. The full variable domain, its missing parts supplied by reference TRBV18 and TRBJ1-1, is NAGVMQNPRHLVRRRGQEARLRCSPMKGHSHVYWYRQLPEEGLKFMVYLQKENIIDESGMPKERFSAEFPKEGPSILRIQQVVRGDSAAYFCASSTTGGGNTEAFFGQGTRLTVV.

This clone has just one count. The chain employs TRBV15 and TRBJ2-7; 8 nucleotides line up with TRBD2. The CDR3 totals 18 residues. The V and J ends lost 5 bases and 2 bases, in that order; junction bases with no gene match: 17. The germline V gene encodes CDR1 LNHNV and CDR2 YYDKDF (reference sequence). CDR3: CATSLQTGKRETPYEQYV. Written as DNA, the CDR3 is TGTGCCACCAGCTTACAAACAGGGAAGCGGGAGACACCCTACGAGCAGTACGTC.

The chain employs TRBV7-9 and TRBJ2-3; 10 nucleotides agree with TRBD2. The J segment lost 1 base and the V segment lost 5 bases, leaving 9 bases of the junction unmatched. CDR1 and CDR2 (germline): SEHNR, FQNEAQ (reference sequence). The CDR3 has 17 amino acids. CDR3 in amino acids: CASSAAIAGGRTDTQYF. For the CDR3, the DNA is TGTGCCAGCAGCGCCGCCATAGCGGGAGGACGCACAGATACGCAGTATTTT.

The CDR3 nucleotides are TGTGCCAGCAGTTTTGAGGACAGGGGGGTGAATCAGCCCCAGCATTTT. It translates to CASSFEDRGVNQPQHF. The genes are TRBV27 and TRBJ1-5; 10 bases line up with TRBD1. CDR3 length equals 16 residues. Germline V gene sequence: CDR1 MNHEY, CDR2 SMNVEV (reference sequence). V dropped 3 bases and J dropped 4; count of bases not matched to a gene: 6.

This clone was detected a few times. This sequence joins TRBV2 and TRBJ2-3; D is perhaps TRBD1 (6 bases). This CDR3 contains 13 residues. V gave up 6 bases and J gave up 1 base, with 8 bases separating them. Germline V gives CDR1 SNHLY, CDR2 FYNNEI. The CDR3 region has the DNA TGTGCCAGCAGGCGACAGGGCACAGATACGCAGTATTTT. Translated: CASRRQGTDTQYF.

This rearrangement joins TRBV7-2 to TRBJ1-3; 7 bases match TRBD1. In germline, CDR1 is SGHTA, CDR2 FQGNSA. After removal of 7 bases from V and 5 bases from J, the junction contained 5 bases not matched to a gene. The CDR3 is made up of 13 amino acids. The CDR3 is CASTNRGRNTIYF. In DNA form, the CDR3 reads TGTGCCAGCACCAACAGGGGAAGAAACACCATATATTTT. The full variable domain, its missing parts supplied by reference TRBV7-2 and TRBJ1-3, is GAGVSQSPSNKVTEKGKDVELRCDPISGHTALYWYRQSLGQGLEFLIYFQGNSAPDKSGLPSDRFSAERTGGSVSTLTIQRTQQEDSAVYLCASTNRGRNTIYFGEGSWLTVV.

This rearrangement joins TRBV28 to TRBJ2-1, with 7 bases aligning to TRBD2. V dropped 11 bases and J dropped 9; count of bases not matched to a gene: 13. This CDR3 is 13 amino acids long. Germline V gene sequence: CDR1 MDHEN, CDR2 SYDVKM. CDR3 in amino acids: CAHSPGGSGEQFF. The DNA of the CDR3 is TGTGCCCATAGCCCAGGCGGGAGTGGTGAGCAGTTCTTC. Supplemented by reference TRBV28 and TRBJ2-1, the full variable domain reads DVKVTQSSRYLVKRTGEKVFLECVQDMDHENMFWYRQDPGLGLRLIYFSYDVKMKEKGDIPEGYSVSREKKERFSLILESASTNQTSMYLCAHSPGGSGEQFFGPGTRLTVL.

The count of this clone is one. The V and J genes are TRBV5-1 and TRBJ2-7; tentatively, D is TRBD2 (5 bases). In germline, CDR1 is SGHRS, CDR2 YFSETQ. CDR3 size: 13 residues. The V and J ends lost 2 bases and 1 base respectively, with 7 bases between them. The CDR3 reads CASSFSGSYEQYF. The CDR3 bases are TGCGCCAGCAGCTTCTCGGGGTCCTACGAGCAGTACTTC.

CDR3 sequence (DNA): TGTGCCAGTAGTATCGCCCCCGGGACAGGAATTGAAAAACTGTTTTTT. It specifies CASSIAPGTGIEKLFF. V usage is TRBV19 and J usage is TRBJ1-4; TRBD1 matches at 8 bases. Germline loops: CDR1 LNHDA, CDR2 SQIVND (reference sequence). There are 16 residues in the CDR3. V trimming: 3 bases; J trimming: 7 bases; junction bases outside the gene matches: 10.

This rearrangement joins TRBV7-8 to TRBJ1-1, with unresolved D. CDR3 size: 15 residues. Trimming stripped 8 bases from V and 0 bases from J, with 16 bases between. The germline V gene has CDR1 SGHVS and CDR2 FQNEAQ. CDR3 protein: CASGGTATMNTEAFF. Here the CDR3 DNA reads TGTGCCAGCGGCGGCACCGCTACTATGAACACTGAAGCTTTCTTT.

This rearrangement joins TRBV2 to TRBJ2-7; D might be TRBD1 (6 bases). Germline V gives CDR1 SNHLY, CDR2 FYNNEI. V was shortened by 6 bases and J by 4 bases, with 10 bases between the two germline ends. The CDR3 length is 12 residues. CDR3 nucleotides: TGTGCCAGCAGGCAACAGGGATACGAGCAGTACTTC. It translates to CASRQQGYEQYF.

The V gene is TRBV2, the J gene TRBJ2-1; the match to TRBD2 covers 8 bases. The CDR3 sequence is 15 residues long. V lost 2 bases and J lost 5; bases outside the gene matches: 5. The germline CDR1 and CDR2 sequences are SNHLY and FYNNEI. CDR3 in DNA: TGTGCCAGCAGTGAACAAGCGGGAGTCGACAATGAGCAGTTCTTC. This gives the protein CASSEQAGVDNEQFF.

This chain links TRBV6-1 with TRBJ1-5; TRBD1 matches at 9 bases. The CDR3 has 15 amino acids. The J segment lost 1 base and the V segment lost 6 bases, leaving 4 bases of the junction unmatched. Germline loops: CDR1 MNHNS, CDR2 SASEGT. CDR3 amino acids: CASRAGTGSNQPQHF. Here the CDR3 DNA reads TGTGCCAGCAGAGCCGGGACAGGGAGCAATCAGCCCCAGCATTTT.

This rearrangement joins TRBV5-1 to TRBJ2-1, with D perhaps TRBD1 (6 bases). Germline lookup yields CDR1 SGHRS and CDR2 YFSETQ. The CDR3 spans 14 residues. V shed 0 bases and J shed 12 bases, with 16 bases lying between them. In DNA form, the CDR3 reads TGCGCCAGCAGCTTGGGGGGACACCTTAGTGCGCAGTTCTTC. Translation gives CASSLGGHLSAQFF.

The V call is TRBV18, the J call TRBJ1-1; 10 bases are a match to TRBD1. Trimming cost V 5 bases and J 7 bases; bases outside gene matches: 10. This CDR3 spans 15 amino acids. Germline values: CDR1 KGHSH, CDR2 LQKENI. Written as DNA, the CDR3 is TGTGCCAGCTCAACGACAGGGGGCGCCGGGGTTGAAGCTTTCTTT. Protein product: CASSTTGGAGVEAFF.

This rearrangement joins TRBV15 to TRBJ1-4, with D unclear. The V end was cut by 1 base, the J end by 0 bases, with 6 bases between. CDR3 length: 15 residues. Germline assignment: CDR1 LNHNV and CDR2 YYDKDF (reference sequence). The CDR3: CATSRGAATNEKLFF. Written as DNA, the CDR3 is TGTGCCACCAGCAGAGGGGCAGCAACTAATGAAAAACTGTTTTTT. Looking up the rest from reference TRBV15 and TRBJ1-4 gives the full variable domain: DAMVIQNPRYQVTQFGKPVTLSCSQTLNHNVMYWYQQKSSQAPKLLFHYYDKDFNNEADTPDNFQSRRPNTSFCFLDIRSPGLGDTAMYLCATSRGAATNEKLFFGSGTQLSVL.

The chain's CDR3 is CSAIRNTEAFF. The CDR3 nucleotides are TGCAGTGCTATCAGGAACACTGAAGCTTTCTTT. The chain combines TRBV20-1 with TRBJ1-1; D ambiguous. Germline values: CDR1 DFQATT, CDR2 SNEGSKA (reference sequence). V was clipped by 4 bases and J by 1 base, with 4 bases between them. This CDR3 region has 11 residues.

This sequence joins TRBV7-2 and TRBJ2-1; tentative D call: TRBD2 (7 bases). CDR1 and CDR2 (germline): SGHTA, FQGNSA. The V gene lost 6 bases and the J gene lost 7 bases, with 19 bases spanning the gap. The CDR3 extends over 15 amino acids. CDR3 sequence reads: CASRSGGIRGNEQFF. Here the CDR3 DNA reads TGTGCCAGCAGATCCGGGGGGATAAGGGGGAATGAGCAGTTCTTC.

V usage is TRBV21-1 and J usage is TRBJ1-2; the table's D gene call, TRBD1, was not cross checked with the DNA. TRBV21-1 is deemed a pseudogene. The length of the CDR3 is 13 residues. The CDR3 region has the DNA TGTGCCAGCAGCAATGGGGCGGCTTATGGCTACACCTTC. It yields the protein CASSNGAAYGYTF.

In its sample, this clone was seen once. The chain combines TRBV18 with TRBJ1-2, with 10 bases matching TRBD1. The CDR3 covers 15 residues. V was pared by 3 bases and J by 8 bases, with 9 bases of the junction left unmatched. The germline V gene encodes CDR1 KGHSH and CDR2 LQKENI. The CDR3 is CASSPTSGTGEGYTF. As DNA, the CDR3 is TGTGCCAGCTCACCGACCAGCGGGACAGGGGAAGGCTACACCTTC.

The chain is built from TRBV28 and TRBJ2-1; D perhaps matches TRBD2 (5 bases). V was trimmed by 4 bases and J by 6 bases, leaving 13 bases between them. The CDR3 totals 14 residues. Germline V gene data show CDR1 as MDHEN and CDR2 as SYDVKM. As DNA, the CDR3 is TGTGCCAGCAGTTGGGTCCGGGATTTCAATGAGCAGTTCTTC. It is translated as CASSWVRDFNEQFF.

This sequence joins TRBV18 and TRBJ1-2; unclear D gene. Germline V gives CDR1 KGHSH, CDR2 LQKENI. Between the trimmed V and J ends, which lost 4 bases and 3 bases, there was a span of 9 bases. The CDR3 spans 13 residues. The CDR3: CASSLARDYGYTF. The CDR3 DNA is TGTGCCAGCTCACTGGCCCGGGACTATGGCTACACCTTC.